A selection of T cell receptor beta chains follows, all from one sample in a study of human T cells and chemical hapten exposure. TCRdb recomputed calls from the 5' RACE reads with MiXCR, one row per CDR3 protein. This sample carries about 140,000 distinct CDR3 sequences, roughly 4% of them seen once, and the ten largest clones take roughly 1.4%. The receptor source for this set is a female donor in good health. CDR3s include the opening cysteine and the closing phenylalanine or tryptophan. D genes are given only for firm matches. Size is omitted from some rows. Given values are once, few, many or a class for expanded clones.

TRBJ1-1 TRBD1 TRBV27 many TGTGCCAGCAGAAGTTCCGACAGGGGGAACACTGAAGCTTTCTTT CASRSSDRGNTEAFF
TRBJ2-3 - TRBV7-9 many TGTGCCAGCAGCATCTTGAAGGATGGTACGCAGTATTTT CASSILKDGTQYF
TRBJ1-1 - TRBV29-1 many TGCAGCGTTGAAGGGGGGGTTAGGGGCGGCACTGAAGCTTTCTTT CSVEGGVRGGTEAFF
TRBJ2-7 - TRBV5-1 many TGCGCCAGCAGCTTCCTTGGTCCGGATTACGAGCAGTACTTC CASSFLGPDYEQYF
TRBJ2-3 TRBD1 TRBV7-9 - TGTGCCAGCAGCCACCGGGACAGGGGTAGCACAGATACGCAGTATTTT CASSHRDRGSTDTQYF
TRBJ1-5 - TRBV6-2/TRBV6-3 many TGTGCCAGCAGTCACTGGACAGTCCAAACGGGGGGCACCCAGCCCCAGCATTTT CASSHWTVQTGGTQPQHF
TRBJ2-3 TRBD2 TRBV2 many TGTGCCAGTGGAGGCTCACTAGCGGGGGGGCCATCAGATACGCAGTATTTT CASGGSLAGGPSDTQYF
TRBJ2-3 - TRBV5-8 many TGTGCCAGCAGCCGGGACATTGGCACAGATACGCAGTATTTT CASSRDIGTDTQYF
TRBJ1-2 - TRBV5-1 many TGCGCCAGCAGCCGGGACACCTATGGCTACACCTTC CASSRDTYGYTF
TRBJ2-7 - TRBV14 many TGTGCCAGCAGCCAAGGACCTTTGGGCAGTCACTTAGGTACCTACGAGCAGTACTTC CASSQGPLGSHLGTYEQYF
TRBJ1-6 TRBD1 TRBV9 many TGTGCCAGCAGCGGTACCGGGACAGGGGTCTCACCCCTCCACTTT CASSGTGTGVSPLHF
TRBJ2-7 - TRBV10-3 few TGTGCCATCACGGACGCCACCGACGAGCAGTACTTC CAITDATDEQYF
TRBJ2-7 - TRBV18 - TGTGCCAGCTCACCCGGTGGGGCCTACCCTACGTACTTC CASSPGGAYPTYF
TRBJ2-1 - TRBV10-3 - TGTGCCATCAGTGGGGAAAAGAGTCGCAATGAGCAGTTCTTC CAISGEKSRNEQFF
TRBJ2-1 - TRBV6-2/TRBV6-3 many TGTGCCAGCAATACGCCCGCGGGGCCTCTCTACAATGAGCAGTTCTTC CASNTPAGPLYNEQFF
TRBJ2-3 - TRBV29-1 many TGCAGCGTTTGTGAGGGGGGCTCGGCAACAGATACGCAGTATTTT CSVCEGGSATDTQYF
TRBJ2-3 TRBD2 TRBV7-9 many TGTGCCAGCAGCCGAAGTCTCGCTAGCGGGGGGGGCCTTTACACAGATACGCAGTATTTT CASSRSLASGGGLYTDTQYF
TRBJ1-1 - TRBV20-1 many TGCAGTGCTAGAGATCCTCGGGGTATCAACACTGAAGCTTTCTTT CSARDPRGINTEAFF
TRBJ2-7 - TRBV12-3/TRBV12-4 many TGTGCCAGCAGCCCCGCGGAAGAAGAGTTTTGGGGGCAGTACTTC CASSPAEEEFWGQYF
TRBJ2-7 - TRBV7-9 - TGTGCCAGCAGCTTGGACCGCAGCAAGCAGTACTTC CASSLDRSKQYF
TRBJ1-5 - TRBV4-2 many TGTGCCAGCAGCCGAACAGGACAGTCTCGAATTGATCAGCCCCAGCATTTT CASSRTGQSRIDQPQHF
TRBJ2-4 - TRBV20-1 - TGCAGTGCAACATTACCGGACGTAAGAACAGCCAAAAACATTCAGTACTTC CSATLPDVRTAKNIQYF
TRBJ1-1 - TRBV12-3/TRBV12-4 few TGTGCCAGCAGTCCACGGGTACCCATGAACACTGAAGCTTTCTTT CASSPRVPMNTEAFF
TRBJ2-6 - TRBV5-1 many TGCGCCAGCAGTCCCCTAGTAGTGAACTCTGGGGCCAACGTCCTGACTTTC CASSPLVVNSGANVLTF
TRBJ2-3 TRBD2 TRBV5-6 few TGTGCCAGCAGCTCCTACGTCCCGGGACTAGGGGGAGATACGCAGTATTTT CASSSYVPGLGGDTQYF
TRBJ2-2 - TRBV7-3 many TGTGCCAGCAGCTTAACAGGGGCCGGGGAGCTGTTTTTT CASSLTGAGELFF
TRBJ2-3 - TRBV3-1 many TGTGCCAGCAGCCAATTTATCTCGAGCACAGATACGCAGTATTTT CASSQFISSTDTQYF
TRBJ2-3 - TRBV27 many TGTGCCAGCAGTGCCCCCCCCCGGGTTTCAGATACGCAGTATTTT CASSAPPRVSDTQYF
TRBJ1-5 TRBD1 TRBV27 many TGTGCCAGCCGACGGACAGGGGGTGAGCCCCAGCATTTT CASRRTGGEPQHF
TRBJ1-5 - TRBV28 many TGTGCCAGCAGTTGGGGAAATCAGCCCCAGCATTTT CASSWGNQPQHF
TRBJ2-3 - TRBV13 many TGTGCCAGCAGCTTAGGCCCTGCTACGCAGTATTTT CASSLGPATQYF
TRBJ1-6 - TRBV7-9 many TGTGCCAGCAGCTTATCCCCAGGATCACCCCTCCACTTT CASSLSPGSPLHF
TRBJ2-7 - TRBV20-1 few TGCAGTGCAGACGGGGACTGCGAGCAGTACTTC CSADGDCEQYF
TRBJ2-3 - TRBV6-6 many TGTGCCAGCAGCGAGGGACTTAGAAGGGGCGGGAATACGCAGTATTTT CASSEGLRRGGNTQYF
TRBJ1-2 TRBD1 TRBV7-2 many TGTGCCAGCAGCTACAGGACAGGGGGCTATGGCTACACCTTC CASSYRTGGYGYTF
TRBJ2-1 TRBD2 TRBV6-2/TRBV6-3 many TGTGCCAGCAGTAGCGGGGGGGCACGTGAGCAGTTCTTC CASSSGGAREQFF
TRBJ2-3 - TRBV7-6 many TGTGCCAGCAGCCTCCGAGTGCGGGGGCCCACAGATACGCAGTATTTT CASSLRVRGPTDTQYF
TRBJ1-6 - TRBV6-5 - TGTGCCAGCAGCCGACTTGGACCGGGACATCAGAATTCACCCCTCCACTTT CASSRLGPGHQNSPLHF
TRBJ2-5 - TRBV29-1 many TGCAGCGTTTACGGAGGGGACGGGGAGACCCAGTACTTC CSVYGGDGETQYF
TRBJ2-1 - TRBV10-3 many TGTGCCATCATGGGCGGGGAGTACAATGAGCAGTTCTTC CAIMGGEYNEQFF
TRBJ1-5 TRBD1 TRBV20-1 many TGCAGTGGACAGGGGAGATATAGCAATCAGCCCCAGCATTTT CSGQGRYSNQPQHF
TRBJ1-5 - TRBV12-3/TRBV12-4 many TGTGCCAGCAGCCGGGACGGCAATCAGCCCCAGCATTTT CASSRDGNQPQHF
TRBJ2-3 - TRBV4-3 many TGCGCCAGCAGCCCCGGGGCCACGGACACAGATACGCAGTATTTT CASSPGATDTDTQYF
TRBJ2-2 TRBD1 TRBV4-3 many TGCGCCAGCAGCCAAGGGACAGGGCGATCCCCCGGGGAGCTGTTTTTT CASSQGTGRSPGELFF
TRBJ2-1 TRBD2 TRBV4-3 many TGCGCCAGCAGCCTCAGACTTCCGGGGGGGCCCCACAATGAGCAGTTCTTC CASSLRLPGGPHNEQFF
TRBJ1-4 TRBD1 TRBV9 many TGTGCCAGCAGCACACCCCGGGACAGGGGGGAGAATGAAAAACTGTTTTTT CASSTPRDRGENEKLFF